Detailed here is one TCR beta chain. Its antigen is unknown. Base qualities are not provided; no much larger clone lies one nucleotide away. The data are from a study of vaccination and CD4 T cells after COVID-19 (dated by TCRdb to between 2021 and 2024). About the full investigation: Convalescent patients had a positive SARS-CoV-2 result on nasal swab PCR, and of these patients, 8 or 9 had mild disease and one had severe disease. Post-vaccine blood samples were obtained a median of around 74 days after the second vaccine dose, with a range of about 12 to 241 days. In the convalescent cohort there were six males and four females, among whom were two Hispanic individuals, seven Caucasians, two Asians and one multiracial person. In roughly nine COVID-19 convalescent patients and a handful of infection-naive healthy vaccine recipients, the spike-specific CD4+ TCR repertoire before mRNA vaccination was compared with the repertoire after mRNA vaccination. Culture stimuli were overlapping spike peptide pools from SARS-CoV-2 and from the common cold coronaviruses HCoV-NL63, HCoV-OC43 and HCoV-229E. Control cultures received a CEFX viral epitope pool as the positive control, an HIV-1 Nef peptide pool as the negative control, or no peptide. Post-COVID blood samples from convalescent patients were collected a median of roughly 100 days after diagnosis, with a range of roughly 35 to 161 days. Two doses of either the Pfizer-BioNTech BNT162b2 vaccine (n=8) or the Moderna mRNA-1273 vaccine (n=2) were administered to participants. The investigation overall reported the following: The median number of SARS-CoV-2-reactive clonotypes rose from 21 after infection to some 37 after vaccination, but the change was not significant. Of the vaccine-specific clones in convalescent patients, 304 of 307, or nearly all, reacted only to SARS-CoV-2 spike and did not cross-react with common cold coronaviruses. Only a relatively small number of convalescent patients were included in the study, and early timepoints following natural infection were not analyzed. In convalescent patients, a median around 90% of post-vaccine SARS-CoV-2-reactive clones were detected only after vaccination, and vaccine-specific priming was suggested by this finding.

Via the germline V gene (reference sequence), CDR1 is MNHEY and CDR2 SMNVEV. Ends trimmed: V by 8 bases, J by 0 bases; bases unmatched to a gene: 10. The CDR3 measures 16 amino acids from cysteine to phenylalanine. The read is trimmed to its CDR3 DNA, 48 bases read in frame from base 1. The sample's treatment or condition, from its label and the paper: approximately nine-day PBMC culture with coronavirus spike peptide pools or control peptides (ViraFEST assay). To expand antigen-specific T cells with peptide pools and then pick out the expanded clonotypes through TCR sequencing, the study relied on the ViraFEST assay. The convalescent patients' positive SARS-CoV-2 PCR tests fell between March and December 2020, which was before the Alpha, Beta and Delta variants emerged in the United States. Roughly 2 million PBMCs per well were cultured in IMDM with roughly 5% human AB serum and about 9.2 IU/ml IL-2, plus 10 ug/ml peptide pools. Half of the culture medium was replaced with fresh IL-2-containing medium on days 3 and 7. CD4+ T cells were isolated after 10 days of culture through negative selection using the EasySep CD4+ T cell isolation kit. Ficoll-Paque Plus gradient centrifugation was used to isolate PBMCs from whole blood, and the isolated PBMCs were then either used fresh or cryopreserved at -140C. In general, triplicate wells were set up for every culture condition.

The library was obtained by PCR. DNA from cultured CD4+ T cells was subjected to TCR sequencing with the Oncomine TCR Beta short-read assay at the Johns Hopkins FTIC core. The QIAamp micro DNA kit was used to extract genomic DNA from the cultured CD4+ T cells. Oncomine TCR Beta libraries from cultured CD4+ T cells were pooled using unique dual indexes and sequenced on an Illumina iSeq 100. For the original study's pipeline: Non-productive sequences were filtered out, and CDR3s that did not start with C, did not end with F or W, or were shorter than 7 amino acids were discarded. Antigen-specific clonotypes were identified using the MANAFEST web application through comparison of peptide-stimulated wells with reference and other culture wells. Positive clones required FDR below 0.05, an odds ratio above 5, and productive frequency above 0.1% in at least two of three replicate wells. Clonotypes that were significantly expanded in both SARS-CoV-2 spike wells and at least one common cold coronavirus spike condition were defined as cross-reactive. CDR3 homology was assessed with Levenshtein distances (stringdist) and unrooted phylogenetic trees (ape) in R version 3.6.1. Using fastp at Q25 and MiXCR, TCRdb reprocessed the public reads and kept productive beta chains. Identical CDR3 proteins give one entry, which carries the most common genes and DNA. The V and J calls, along with clone size, are taken from TCRdb and not from the paper's own processing. This sample gives fewer than 20,000 distinct CDR3 sequences in total; 50% to 65% of them show up just once. The top ten clonotypes cover about 20% of the sample.

The chain couples TRBV27 to TRBJ1-5, with 7 junctional bases fitting TRBD1. The source was CD4+ T cells from blood, cultured in vitro, collected before SARS-CoV-2 vaccination. The sequence was obtained from a human donor who had recovered from COVID-19. Here is the DNA: TGTGCCAGCTCCGACAGGGAACCCTATAGCAATCAGCCCCAGCATTTT. Translated, this gives CASSDREPYSNQPQHF.